The 2 T cell receptor beta chains presented below share a single source sample, sequenced in a study of identical twins. TCRdb re-called the 5' RACE reads through MiXCR, storing one row per CDR3 protein. The sample holds 1.5 million to 2 million distinct CDR3 sequences, roughly 35% seen once. Sequencing input: cord blood. The origin of the receptors is a newborn girl in good health.

This clonotype appeared a few times. The chain is built from TRBV13 and TRBJ2-3; a possible D gene is TRBD2 (5 bases). The V end lost 2 bases, the J end lost 2 bases, and 17 bases lay between the germline ends. Germline V gene sequence: CDR1 PRHDT, CDR2 FYEKMQ (reference sequence). This CDR3 is built from 17 residues. This CDR3 is CASSLKPKGGHTDTQYF. The DNA of the CDR3 is TGTGCCAGCAGCTTAAAGCCGAAAGGCGGGCACACAGATACGCAGTATTTT.

This chain connects TRBV12-3 or TRBV12-4 to TRBJ1-2, with D hard to call. The CDR3 covers 13 residues. Trimming cost V 3 bases and J 8 bases, with 13 bases left between them. In nucleotides, the CDR3 is TGTGCCAGCAGTTTCTACAGCCTCCGAGGCTACACCTTC. This codes for CASSFYSLRGYTF.